This entry features one TCR beta chain sequence. Its target is not known. This sample is part of a study of post-analysis software for immune sequencing data. Across the study: As for disease course, relapsing-remitting, secondary progressive and progressive-relapsing multiple sclerosis were all included.

This CDR3 is 15 amino acids long. The V and J ends lost 0 bases and 5 bases, in that order; junction bases with no gene match: 6. CDR1 DFQATT and CDR2 SNEGSKA come from the germline V gene (reference sequence). General observations from the study: Normalized Chao1 diversity in multiple sclerosis patients fell significantly below that of controls. Four or five TRBV segments (TRBV5-6, TRBV5-1 and TRBV20-1 among them) occurred more frequently in patients than in controls. F-measure co-clustering was strong for batch-matched samples.

Unique molecular identifiers were carried by the TCR beta cDNA libraries. One entry per CDR3 protein, called by TCRdb with MiXCR from the PCR reads. The sample records hundreds of thousands of distinct CDR3 sequences, 30% to 40% being singletons. V gene TRBV20-1 combines with J gene TRBJ2-1; TRBD2 aligns across 8 bases. The receptor was derived from a girl aged 2 to 9 with multiple sclerosis. Sequencing was done on a sample of blood. This chain's CDR3 is CSARDWGSGDNEQFF. The DNA of the CDR3 is TGCAGTGCTAGAGATTGGGGTAGCGGGGACAATGAGCAGTTCTTC.